One and the same sample provided the 21 T cell receptor beta chains below, sequenced in a study of spatial heterogeneity in lung cancer. TCRdb used MiXCR to reprocess the 5' RACE reads, holding one entry per CDR3 protein. The data contain about 10,000 distinct CDR3 sequences, 3.5% to 4.5% of them singletons. Time point denoted: sample taken at primary tumor resection. The sequenced sample was PBMCs, obtained at surgery. Receptor source: a female donor with early-stage non-small cell lung cancer.

This clonotype was observed many times. The chain couples TRBV27 to TRBJ2-3; D remains ambiguous. V was pared by 3 bases and J by 8 bases, with 12 bases between. The CDR3 length is 13 residues. The germline gives CDR1 MNHEY, CDR2 SMNVEV (reference sequence). CDR3 in DNA: TGTGCCAGCAGTTTGAGCTACTCAGTTACGCAGTATTTT. Its translation is CASSLSYSVTQYF.

This clonotype was detected a few times. The J gene is TRBJ2-5, the V gene TRBV24-1; D may match TRBD1 or TRBD2 (5 bases each). Germline V gene data show CDR1 as KGHDR and CDR2 as SFDVKD. CDR3 size: 17 residues. The ends were cut back, 1 base at V and 4 bases at J, with 18 bases in the middle. DNA for the CDR3: TGTGCCACCAGTGATTTACGGGACGGGGCCCCGTTAGAGACCCAGTACTTC. It yields the protein CATSDLRDGAPLETQYF.

This clonotype was picked up many times. This chain connects TRBV4-3 to TRBJ1-1; D call uncertain. The germline V and J ends were trimmed by 0 bases and 6 bases, with 11 bases remaining between them. The CDR3 is 14 amino acids. Per germline, CDR1 LGHNA and CDR2 YSLEER. CDR3 loop: CASSQEIGYPEAFF. For the CDR3, the DNA is TGCGCCAGCAGCCAAGAAATAGGGTATCCTGAAGCTTTCTTT.

In this sample, this clonotype is medium-sized. The chain uses TRBV7-2 and TRBJ1-3, with D uncertain. CDR1 and CDR2 from the germline V gene are SGHTA and FQGNSA. Trimming left V 5 bases short and J 0 bases short, with 14 bases between. The CDR3 extends over 16 amino acids. CDR3: CASSPTAGLSGNTIYF. The CDR3 DNA reads as TGTGCCAGCAGCCCCACGGCAGGCCTCTCTGGAAACACCATATATTTT.

This clonotype was seen at least ten times. The V and J genes are TRBV3-1 and TRBJ2-5, with 8 bases that match TRBD2. J was trimmed by 3 bases and V by 4 bases; bases with no gene match: 1. Germline loops: CDR1 LGHDT, CDR2 YNNKEL (reference sequence). The CDR3 length is 13 residues. The chain's CDR3 is CASSRAGEETQYF. CDR3 DNA: TGTGCCAGCAGCCGAGCGGGGGAAGAGACCCAGTACTTC.

This clonotype has at least ten counts. This sequence joins TRBV5-4 and TRBJ1-2; D might be TRBD1 (6 bases). Germline V gene data show CDR1 as SGHNT and CDR2 as YYREEE (reference sequence). Deletions cut 2 bases from V and 6 bases from J, with 17 bases between. This CDR3 has 15 residues. The CDR3 DNA sequence: TGTGCCAGCAGCTTAGGCGGTGTACAGGGAAATGGCTACACCTTC. Translated, it gives CASSLGGVQGNGYTF. Variable domain in full (rest from reference TRBV5-4 and TRBJ1-2): ETGVTQSPTHLIKTRGQQVTLRCSSQSGHNTVSWYQQALGQGPQFIFQYYREEENGRGNFPPRFSGLQFPNYSSELNVNALELDDSALYLCASSLGGVQGNGYTFGSGTRLTVV.

This clonotype was recorded at least ten times. This chain links TRBV7-8 with TRBJ1-2; TRBD1 matches at 8 bases. This CDR3 contains 14 residues. From germline, CDR1 is SGHVS and CDR2 FQNEAQ. After removal of 1 base from V and 4 bases from J, the junction contained 2 bases not matched to a gene. CDR3 bases: TGTGCCAGCAGCTTAGGGGGACAGGCCTATGGCTACACCTTC. Translation: CASSLGGQAYGYTF.

This clonotype was recorded at least ten times. CDR3 loop: CASSPIGSGRAGDTQYF. For the CDR3, the DNA is TGTGCCAGCAGCCCAATTGGAAGCGGGAGGGCGGGAGATACGCAGTATTTT. This chain links TRBV7-8 with TRBJ2-3; 10 bases agree with TRBD2. The CDR3 has 17 amino acids. V lost 5 bases, J lost 5 bases, and 13 bases stayed unmatched. The germline CDR1 and CDR2 sequences are SGHVS and FQNEAQ.

This clonotype has only a few counts. The genes are TRBV5-6 and TRBJ2-7, with 12 positions matching TRBD2. The V gene's germline CDR1 is SGHDT and CDR2 YYEEEE. V lost 1 base, J lost 7 bases, and 6 bases stayed unmatched. The CDR3 is 15 residues long. The CDR3 DNA follows: TGTGCCAGCAGCTTGCTAGCGGGAGGGCCGGGGGAGCAGTACTTC. It encodes CASSLLAGGPGEQYF. Looking up the rest from reference TRBV5-6 and TRBJ2-7 gives the full variable domain: DAGVTQSPTHLIKTRGQQVTLRCSPKSGHDTVSWYQQALGQGPQFIFQYYEEEERQRGNFPDRFSGHQFPNYSSELNVNALLLGDSALYLCASSLLAGGPGEQYFGPGTRLTVT.

This clonotype occurred many times. The rearrangement joins TRBV12-5 to TRBJ2-3, with TRBD1 identical over 7 bases. This CDR3 has 16 amino acids. V lost 5 bases and J lost 2; bases outside the gene matches: 10. Germline V lookup: CDR1 LGHNT, CDR2 FRNRAP. CDR3 DNA: TGTGCTAGTGGTCCGAGCCTGGGACAGAACACAGATACGCAGTATTTT. Its protein is CASGPSLGQNTDTQYF.

Many counts were recorded for this clonotype. The rearrangement uses TRBV7-2 and TRBJ2-4; TRBD2 matches 11 bases. Trimming took 2 bases from V and 6 from J; bases not matched to a gene: 6. The V gene's germline CDR1 is SGHTA and CDR2 FQGNSA. The CDR3 has 16 residues. CDR3 nucleotides: TGTGCCAGCAGCTTAAGTAGCGGGGGGGCTGGAAACATTCAGTACTTC. The encoded protein is CASSLSSGGAGNIQYF.

This clonotype showed up many times. This chain joins TRBV18 and TRBJ1-5; D unclear. The CDR3 length is 14 residues. V lost 4 bases and J lost 0, with 7 bases in between. Germline CDR1 is KGHSH and CDR2 is LQKENI. The CDR3 bases are TGTGCCAGCTCACTGGGGATTAGCAATCAGCCCCAGCATTTT. Translating it yields CASSLGISNQPQHF.

This clonotype was picked up a small number of times. The chain has TRBV27 and TRBJ2-1; a possible D gene is TRBD2 (6 bases). CDR1 and CDR2 from the germline V gene are MNHEY and SMNVEV (reference sequence). This CDR3 region has 16 residues. V was pared by 5 bases and J by 6 bases, with 20 bases between. CDR3 loop: CASSPAAGRTTNEQFF. CDR3 nucleotide sequence: TGTGCCAGCAGTCCTGCTGCGGGAAGGACGACCAATGAGCAGTTCTTC.

This clonotype was seen a few times. V gene TRBV5-1 combines with J gene TRBJ2-6; D gene uncertain. Trimming pared 1 base from V and 0 bases from J, leaving 11 bases between. Germline lookup yields CDR1 SGHRS and CDR2 YFSETQ. The length of the CDR3 is 17 residues. CDR3 coding DNA: TGCGCCAGCAGCTTGAATATGGACCCCTCTGGGGCCAACGTCCTGACTTTC. Its protein product is CASSLNMDPSGANVLTF.

The rearrangement uses TRBV20-1 and TRBJ1-6, with D hard to call. V gave up 1 base and J gave up 9 bases, with 7 bases separating them. Germline CDR1 reads DFQATT; CDR2 reads SNEGSKA (reference sequence). The length of the CDR3 is 12 residues. The CDR3 spells CSARAEGSPLHF. CDR3 in DNA: TGCAGTGCTAGAGCGGAAGGTTCACCCCTCCACTTT.

This clonotype was seen many times. This chain joins TRBV12-3 or TRBV12-4 and TRBJ1-5; D possibly corresponds to TRBD1 (6 bases). V lost 3 bases, J lost 1 base, and 16 bases lay in between. This CDR3 is built from 17 residues. The CDR3 bases are TGTGCCAGCAGTTTTAAAGGCAGGGGCTTGAGCAATCAGCCCCAGCATTTT. Translating gives CASSFKGRGLSNQPQHF.

This clonotype showed up just a few times. The chain employs TRBV6-1 and TRBJ2-3; 11 bases line up with TRBD2. The CDR3 sequence is 15 residues long. Germline V gene sequence: CDR1 MNHNS, CDR2 SASEGT. Unmatched junction bases numbered 5, after V lost 5 bases and J lost 4 bases. Written as DNA, the CDR3 is TGTGCCAGCAGTAAGGTGGGACTAGCGGCAGATACGCAGTATTTT. This codes for CASSKVGLAADTQYF.

This rearrangement joins TRBV7-8 to TRBJ1-1; D is undetermined. The CDR3 is 15 residues long. The germline V gene encodes CDR1 SGHVS and CDR2 FQNEAQ. V gave up 3 bases and J gave up 1 base, with 12 bases separating them. CDR3 loop: CASSLRPWGNTEAFF. The CDR3 region has the DNA TGTGCCAGCAGCTTGAGGCCCTGGGGGAACACTGAAGCTTTCTTT.

This clonotype has a count of ten or more. The gene calls are TRBV18 and TRBJ1-1; D is uncertain. This CDR3 spans 16 amino acids. Germline CDR1 KGHSH, CDR2 LQKENI. Trimming pared 0 bases from V and 1 base from J, leaving 12 bases between. This CDR3 is CASSPPNRATNTEAFF. The CDR3 DNA reads as TGTGCCAGCTCACCACCGAATAGGGCGACGAACACTGAAGCTTTCTTT.

There are many counts of this clonotype. The J gene is TRBJ1-4, the V gene TRBV6-6; possibly TRBD1 for D (5 bases). The CDR3 consists of 15 residues. The V gene's germline CDR1 is MNHNY and CDR2 SVGAGI (reference sequence). Between the trimmed V and J ends, which lost 0 bases and 5 bases, there was a span of 10 bases. The CDR3: CASSYSQTVNEKLFF. For the CDR3, the DNA is TGTGCCAGCAGTTACTCGCAGACAGTCAATGAAAAACTGTTTTTT.

This clonotype has a count of ten or more. This chain connects TRBV9 to TRBJ2-2; D is unresolved. Between the trimmed V and J ends, which lost 0 bases and 7 bases, there was a span of 4 bases. Germline values: CDR1 SGDLS, CDR2 YYNGEE. The CDR3 runs 12 residues. The CDR3 DNA reads as TGTGCCAGCAGCGTAGGGTACGGGGAGCTGTTTTTT. Encoded protein: CASSVGYGELFF.